This T cell receptor (beta chain) is from a study of cytomegalovirus exposure and HLA in healthy donors. Study information: Unique TCRs from HLA-typed donors, 70 million to 85 million of them, were held in an early data release.

A word on this clone: The target antigen is unknown. A junction end diverges from the germline sequence, so it may reflect a read error.

Study conclusions and caveats: A later analysis linked 15,000 to 20,000 TCR beta sequences to HLA alleles at 0.05 false discovery rate.

Germline CDR1 is KGHSH and CDR2 is LQKENI. CDR3 length: 16 residues. The donors were healthy bone marrow donors. Both 60 Vbeta primers and 13 Jbeta primers went into the PCR. This table comes from immunoSEQ multiplex PCR, and its TCRdb copy is limited to in-frame clones, with some not included. Of around 76,000 clones listed, just under 80% were seen once; the top ten hold approximately 9%. The sequence was collected from a woman between 40 and 50 years old in good health and CMV-seropositive. Material: PBMCs. The chain links TRBV18 to TRBJ1-5, with D possibly being TRBD1 (6 bases). CDR3 protein: CASSPRTGSGDQPQHF. The CDR3 DNA reads as TGTGCCAGCTCCCCACGCACAGGGTCCGGCGATCAGCCCCAGCATTTT.